One sample yielded the 26 T cell receptor beta chains listed below, sequenced in a study of CD8+CD57+ T cells in acquired aplastic anemia (dated by TCRdb to between 2017 and 2018). This sample was sequenced with an Illumina HiSeq 2000. Genomic DNA served as template for TCR beta VDJ combination and CDR3 sequence profiling. TCRdb ran its own pipeline on the public reads, namely fastp trimming at Q25 and MiXCR clone calling, and kept in-frame beta chains. Each entry merges the rows of one CDR3 protein and shows their most common DNA and genes. The sample contains fewer than 100,000 distinct CDR3 sequences, around 42% of them found a single time. Around 63% of the sample is in the top ten clones. Sequenced sample: sorted CD4+, CD8+, or CD8+CD57+ T cells (not recorded which) from PBMCs. Source of these receptors: a human donor in good health, serving as a control.

DNA of the CDR3: TGCAGTGCTAGAGATCAAGCGGACTACAATGAGCAGTTCTTC. Amino acids: CSARDQADYNEQFF. The chain combines TRBV20-1 with TRBJ2-1; TRBD2 might be the D (5 bases). From germline, CDR1 is DFQATT and CDR2 SNEGSKA (reference sequence). Trimming left V 0 bases short and J 3 bases short, with 9 bases between. There are 14 residues in the CDR3.

This chain uses TRBV9 with TRBJ2-5; 8 bases are shared with TRBD2. The length of the CDR3 is 14 residues. V gave up 4 bases and J gave up 4 bases; unmatched junction bases: 6. Looked up from germline, CDR1 is SGDLS and CDR2 is YYNGEE. CDR3 in amino acids: CASSIGGAAETQYF. The CDR3 coding sequence is TGTGCCAGCAGCATCGGGGGGGCCGCAGAGACCCAGTACTTC.

DNA for the CDR3: TGTGCCATCAGTGAGGGGGCAGGGGGTCAAAGGGGGGATGAGCAGTTCTTC. Its translation is CAISEGAGGQRGDEQFF. J is TRBJ2-1 and V is TRBV10-3, with D perhaps matching TRBD1 (7 bases). Germline V gene sequence: CDR1 ENHRY, CDR2 SYGVKD. This CDR3 comprises 17 residues. The V end lost 2 bases, the J end lost 8 bases, and 22 bases lay between the germline ends.

This chain joins TRBV20-1 and TRBJ2-1; 8 bases fit TRBD1. Germline loops: CDR1 DFQATT, CDR2 SNEGSKA (reference sequence). V was clipped by 7 bases and J by 7 bases; unmatched bases: 12. CDR3 length: 14 amino acids. The CDR3 region has the DNA TGCAGTGAGTCGTTAGGACAGGGAAATAATGAGCAGTTCTTC. Translating it yields CSESLGQGNNEQFF.

The chain employs TRBV7-6 and TRBJ2-3; no definite D call. Germline values: CDR1 SGHVS, CDR2 FNYEAQ. This CDR3 region has 13 residues. Trimming took 2 bases from V and 4 from J, leaving 7 bases between them. The CDR3 loop reads CASSLSPSDTQYF. The CDR3 bases are TGTGCCAGCAGCTTATCCCCCTCAGATACGCAGTATTTT.

This clonotype showed up just a few times. The V and J genes are TRBV12-3 or TRBV12-4 and TRBJ1-1; no clear D gene. The CDR3 is 13 amino acids. The ends were cut back, 0 bases at V and 11 bases at J, with 13 bases in the middle. CDR3 region: CASSLAGISAAFF. The CDR3 DNA reads as TGTGCCAGCAGTTTAGCTGGGATTTCGGCGGCTTTCTTT.

This clonotype has at least ten counts. The rearrangement uses TRBV7-6 and TRBJ2-4, with D possibly being TRBD1 (5 bases). Germline V gives CDR1 SGHVS, CDR2 FNYEAQ. The ends were cut back, 6 bases at V and 8 bases at J, with 14 bases in the middle. This CDR3 has 13 amino acids. This chain's CDR3 is CASSHGQGDIQYF. As DNA, the CDR3 is TGTGCCAGCAGTCATGGACAAGGTGACATTCAGTACTTC. The entire variable domain, with the rest obtained from reference TRBV7-6 and TRBJ2-4, is as follows: GAGVSQSPRYKVTKRGQDVALRCDPISGHVSLYWYRQALGQGPEFLTYFNYEAQQDKSGLPNDRFSAERPEGSISTLTIQRTEQRDSAMYRCASSHGQGDIQYFGAGTRLSVL.

The rearrangement joins TRBV25-1 to TRBJ1-2, with a tentative D call TRBD1 (5 bases). Germline loops: CDR1 MGHDK, CDR2 SYGVNS. V shed 1 base and J shed 4 bases, with 10 bases lying between them. There are 14 residues in the CDR3. This CDR3 reads CASSEFREGYGYTF. The CDR3 nucleotides are TGTGCCAGCAGTGAATTCAGGGAGGGCTATGGCTACACCTTC.

The table lists this clonotype with a few counts. A much larger clonotype is one base distant, so this may be a read error. Written as DNA, the CDR3 is TGTGCCGGCAGTGACGGCTACGAGCAGTACTTC. The encoded protein is CAGSDGYEQYF. This rearrangement joins TRBV6-4 to TRBJ2-7, with D hard to call. This CDR3 has 11 amino acids. Germline V lookup: CDR1 MRHNA, CDR2 SNTAGT.

This sequence joins TRBV29-1 and TRBJ1-2, with 7 bases that match TRBD1. The CDR3 sequence is 14 residues long. The J segment lost 1 base and the V segment lost 1 base, leaving 3 bases of the junction unmatched. Germline values: CDR1 SQVTM, CDR2 ANQGSEA. CDR3 nucleotide sequence: TGCAGCGTTGAAGCAGGGGGGAATAACTATGGCTACACCTTC. Its protein product is CSVEAGGNNYGYTF. The complete variable domain, with remaining parts taken from reference TRBV29-1 and TRBJ1-2, reads SAVISQKPSRDICQRGTSLTIQCQVDSQVTMMFWYRQQPGQSLTLIATANQGSEATYESGFVIDKFPISRPNLTFSTLTVSNMSPEDSSIYLCSVEAGGNNYGYTFGSGTRLTVV.

V and J are TRBV19 and TRBJ1-5; TRBD1 might be the D (5 bases). Trimming removed 4 bases from V and 2 bases from J, with 15 bases in between. Germline loops: CDR1 LNHDA, CDR2 SQIVND (reference sequence). The CDR3 sequence is 16 residues long. CDR3 amino acids: CASSTLQGLRNQPQHF. CDR3 coding DNA: TGTGCCAGTAGTACCCTGCAGGGCCTTCGCAATCAGCCCCAGCATTTT.

This clonotype was counted ten times or more. This chain links TRBV9 with TRBJ2-5, with D perhaps TRBD1 (6 bases). Germline V CDR1 and CDR2: SGDLS, YYNGEE. The CDR3 covers 14 residues. Between the trimmed V and J ends, which lost 8 bases and 5 bases, there was a span of 19 bases. The CDR3 DNA sequence: TGTGCCAGAGGTAGGGGGTCTGAAAACGAGACCCAGTACTTC. Protein product: CARGRGSENETQYF.

This clonotype was picked up a small number of times. DNA of the CDR3: TGTGCCAGCAGTCCGCATCTCGACACCGGGGAGCTGTTTTTT. This encodes CASSPHLDTGELFF. The V call is TRBV27, the J call TRBJ2-2, with D unclear. This CDR3 has 14 amino acids. Between the trimmed V and J ends, which lost 5 bases and 3 bases, there was a span of 10 bases. Looked up from germline, CDR1 is MNHEY and CDR2 is SMNVEV (reference sequence).

Note on this clonotype: One junction end does not reproduce the germline sequence, and a read error may be involved. This chain connects TRBV29-1 to TRBJ2-1; 8 bases are a match to TRBD2. The CDR3 has 14 residues. Germline CDR1 reads SQVTM; CDR2 reads ANQGSEA. CDR3 sequence reads: CSVDGLAGVREQSF. CDR3 DNA sequence: TGCAGCGTTGATGGACTAGCTGGAGTAAGGGAGCAGTCCTTC.

This clonotype was recorded only once. This chain joins TRBV7-3 and TRBJ1-1; tentative D call: TRBD1 (6 bases). This CDR3 contains 13 residues. Trimming took 5 bases from V and 5 from J, leaving 12 bases between them. Germline V lookup: CDR1 SGHTA, CDR2 FQGTGA. The CDR3 spells CASSRGGATEAFF. The CDR3 nucleotides are TGTGCCAGCAGCCGCGGGGGGGCAACTGAAGCTTTCTTT. The whole variable domain, remainder taken from reference TRBV7-3 and TRBJ1-1, is GAGVSQTPSNKVTEKGKYVELRCDPISGHTALYWYRQSLGQGPEFLIYFQGTGAADDSGLPNDRFFAVRPEGSVSTLKIQRTERGDSAVYLCASSRGGATEAFFGQGTRLTVV.

With regard to this clonotype: The junction shows a germline mismatch at one end, possibly a read error. The CDR3 DNA is TGCGCCAGCAGCTCGGGACAGGGGGACTATGGCTACACCTTC. The encoded protein is CASSSGQGDYGYTF. V gene TRBV19 combines with J gene TRBJ1-2, with 11 bases matching TRBD1. This CDR3 spans 14 amino acids. Germline V gives CDR1 LNHDA, CDR2 SQIVND (reference sequence).

There are many counts of this clonotype. The chain joins TRBV20-1 to TRBJ2-1; tentative D call: TRBD1 (6 bases). Germline V CDR1 and CDR2: DFQATT, SNEGSKA (reference sequence). With 2 bases removed from V and 4 bases from J, the gap between germline ends came to 15 bases. The CDR3 loop spans 15 amino acids. CDR3: CSARRTDVDYNEQFF. DNA for the CDR3: TGCAGTGCTAGACGGACAGACGTCGATTACAATGAGCAGTTCTTC.

Notes on this clonotype: The junction departs from the called germline gene at one end, perhaps through a read error. J is TRBJ2-7 and V is TRBV15, with D possibly being TRBD1 (5 bases). CDR3 length: 14 residues. Germline V gene data show CDR1 as LNHNV and CDR2 as YYDKDF (reference sequence). In DNA, the CDR3 is TGTGCCGCCAGTGAGACAGACACGGTGGACGAGCAGTACTTC. This codes for CAASETDTVDEQYF.

The chain has TRBV6-5 and TRBJ1-6; weak D call: TRBD1 (5 bases). This CDR3 has 14 amino acids. Trimming left V 2 bases short and J 10 bases short, with 12 bases between. Germline assignment: CDR1 MNHEY and CDR2 SVGAGI. CDR3 residues: CASSYGEGRSPLHF. The CDR3 DNA follows: TGTGCCAGCAGTTACGGGGAGGGGAGATCACCCCTCCACTTT.

The chain has TRBV25-1 and TRBJ2-3; TRBD2 matches at 10 bases. With V trimmed by 5 bases and J by 1 base, 6 bases remained unmatched. The CDR3 contains 16 residues. CDR1 and CDR2 from the germline V gene are MGHDK and SYGVNS. The CDR3 protein is CASSRQAGGGTDTQYF. CDR3 DNA: TGTGCCAGCAGTCGCCAAGCGGGGGGGGGCACAGATACGCAGTATTTT.

This clonotype was seen a handful of times. The CDR3, as DNA: TGTGCCAGCAGTTCATCGGGTCGGGGAAGGTCCTACGAGCAGTACTTC. Its translation: CASSSSGRGRSYEQYF. The genes are TRBV27 and TRBJ2-7; perhaps TRBD2 as D (5 bases). Germline assignment: CDR1 MNHEY and CDR2 SMNVEV (reference sequence). This CDR3 contains 16 residues. Between the trimmed V and J ends, which lost 4 bases and 1 base, there was a span of 17 bases.

This clonotype was counted many times. The chain uses TRBV24-1 and TRBJ2-3, with D possibly TRBD2 on 6 matching bases. There are 18 residues in the CDR3. The germline V and J ends were trimmed by 3 bases and 5 bases, with 23 bases remaining between them. Germline values: CDR1 KGHDR, CDR2 SFDVKD. The CDR3 loop is CATSDPGERSGWEDTQYF. In DNA, the CDR3 is TGTGCCACCAGTGATCCGGGAGAGAGAAGCGGGTGGGAAGATACGCAGTATTTT.

This clonotype appeared many times. CDR3 coding DNA: TGTGCCACAGCTAATTATAGCGGGGGGGGCCCAGATACGCAGTATTTT. Protein sequence: CATANYSGGGPDTQYF. The gene calls are TRBV6-4 and TRBJ2-3; 11 positions match TRBD2. The CDR3 length is 16 residues. After removal of 10 bases from V and 4 bases from J, the junction contained 13 bases not matched to a gene. Germline CDR1 MRHNA, CDR2 SNTAGT.

This clonotype was recorded a few times. The chain has TRBV19 and TRBJ1-5, with D maybe TRBD1 (5 bases). Germline values: CDR1 LNHDA, CDR2 SQIVND (reference sequence). V lost 4 bases and J lost 7, with 14 bases in between. This CDR3 region has 14 residues. CDR3: CASSTQGPGQPQHF. The CDR3 DNA sequence: TGTGCCAGTAGTACCCAGGGACCCGGCCAGCCCCAGCATTTT.

The chain joins TRBV4-2 to TRBJ1-2, with 12 bases fitting TRBD1. The CDR3 length is 17 residues. The junction had 9 bases not matched to a gene; V was cut back by 1 base and J by 6 bases. Germline CDR1 LGHNA, CDR2 YNFKEQ. The CDR3 region has the DNA TGTGCCAGCAGCCAAGGCTCCGGGACAGGGGGCGCTGATGGCTACACCTTC. Translating it yields CASSQGSGTGGADGYTF.

Many counts were recorded for this clonotype. This chain's CDR3 is CASSAGGVGGYTF. Written as DNA, the CDR3 is TGTGCCAGCAGCGCTGGAGGGGTTGGTGGCTACACCTTC. The genes are TRBV7-6 and TRBJ1-2; possibly TRBD1 for D (5 bases). There are 13 residues in the CDR3. CDR1 and CDR2 (germline): SGHVS, FNYEAQ. Trimming removed 5 bases from V and 7 bases from J, with 14 bases in between.